The 27 T cell receptor beta chains below come from one sample, sequenced in a study of cytomegalovirus exposure and HLA in healthy donors. This PCR relied on a set of 60 Vbeta primers and 13 Jbeta primers. Produced via immunoSEQ multiplex PCR; TCRdb's table is partial and in-frame only. The sample lists 140,000 to 150,000 clones; 80% were seen once. The sequenced material came from PBMCs. Every receptor here comes from a woman aged 25 to 39 in good health and CMV-seronegative.

The chain uses TRBV6-6 and TRBJ1-1; 7 bases line up with TRBD1. V was pared by 10 bases and J by 0 bases, with 8 bases of the junction left unmatched. The CDR3 loop spans 14 amino acids. Germline assignment: CDR1 MNHNY and CDR2 SVGAGI (reference sequence). The CDR3 loop is CATLWGQLNTEAFF. The CDR3 DNA reads TGTGCCACCCTTTGGGGACAGCTGAACACTGAAGCTTTCTTT.

The chain combines TRBV7-2 with TRBJ2-6; weak D call: TRBD1 (6 bases). Germline CDR1 SGHTA, CDR2 FQGNSA. V was clipped by 1 base and J by 2 bases, with 18 bases between them. The CDR3 has 19 amino acids. The CDR3 bases are TGTGCCAGCAGCTTAGGGGTGGCAGGGGTGGCACCTGGGGCCAACGTCCTGACTTTC. Translated, it gives CASSLGVAGVAPGANVLTF.

The V and J genes are TRBV27 and TRBJ2-3; 7 bases fit TRBD1. CDR3 size: 15 residues. The V and J ends lost 3 bases and 2 bases, in that order; junction bases with no gene match: 5. Germline values: CDR1 MNHEY, CDR2 SMNVEV (reference sequence). CDR3 sequence: CASSFRDRVTDTQYF. DNA of the CDR3: TGTGCCAGCAGTTTTAGGGACAGAGTCACAGATACGCAGTATTTT.

The chain uses TRBV7-2 and TRBJ2-3, with 12 bases identical to TRBD2. Germline trimming cut 5 bases from V and 0 bases from J; bases unmatched to any gene: 9. The CDR3 consists of 18 residues. Germline lookup yields CDR1 SGHTA and CDR2 FQGNSA. Here the CDR3 DNA reads TGTGCCAGCAGCCCTAGACTAGCGGGGGTGGCAAGCACAGATACGCAGTATTTT. Translation: CASSPRLAGVASTDTQYF.

The CDR3 DNA sequence: TGTGCCATCAGTGAGTCGACAGTACAGGCGGGGACCGGGGAGCTGTTTTTT. This gives the protein CAISESTVQAGTGELFF. This chain connects TRBV10-3 to TRBJ2-2, with D perhaps TRBD2 (6 bases). V lost 0 bases and J 5 bases, leaving 16 bases between the germline ends. Germline assignment: CDR1 ENHRY and CDR2 SYGVKD. This CDR3 has 17 amino acids.

The rearrangement joins TRBV5-8 to TRBJ2-7; TRBD2 agrees at 14 bases. Losses at the gene ends were 4 bases for V and 6 bases for J; bases not matched to a gene: 6. CDR1 and CDR2 (germline): SGHTS, YDEGEE. The CDR3 sequence is 15 residues long. This CDR3 is CASSTGLAGVTEQYF. In DNA form, the CDR3 reads TGTGCCAGCAGCACGGGACTAGCGGGAGTAACCGAGCAGTACTTC.

V usage is TRBV4-1 and J usage is TRBJ1-5; 8 bases map to TRBD1. This CDR3 is 16 amino acids long. Trimming took 2 bases from V and 4 from J; bases not matched to a gene: 7. Per the germline V gene, CDR1 is MGHRA and CDR2 is YSYEKL. The chain's CDR3 is CASSQFGRGPNQPQHF. CDR3 DNA: TGCGCCAGCAGCCAATTTGGCAGGGGGCCTAATCAGCCCCAGCATTTT.

The chain joins TRBV19 to TRBJ2-7, with TRBD1 matching over 7 bases. CDR3 size: 13 residues. Germline V gene data show CDR1 as LNHDA and CDR2 as SQIVND (reference sequence). Germline trimming cut 6 bases from V and 4 bases from J; bases unmatched to any gene: 6. CDR3 DNA: TGTGCCAGTAGGGCGACAGGGTCATACGAGCAGTACTTC. Protein product: CASRATGSYEQYF.

The rearrangement links TRBV29-1 to TRBJ2-7; 9 nucleotides match TRBD1. Trimming removed 2 bases from V and 4 bases from J; junction bases left unmatched: 3. CDR1 SQVTM and CDR2 ANQGSEA come from the germline V gene. This CDR3 comprises 13 residues. The CDR3 protein is CSVEPGQGYEQYF. CDR3 nucleotides: TGCAGCGTTGAACCGGGACAGGGATACGAGCAGTACTTC.

The V and J genes are TRBV5-4 and TRBJ2-2, with D uncertain. Between the trimmed V and J ends, which lost 0 bases and 8 bases, there was a span of 8 bases. The CDR3 is made up of 13 amino acids. The germline V gene has CDR1 SGHNT and CDR2 YYREEE (reference sequence). This CDR3 is CASSLDAAGELFF. In DNA form, the CDR3 reads TGTGCCAGCAGCTTGGACGCAGCGGGGGAGCTGTTTTTT.

The chain employs TRBV5-1 and TRBJ1-2; TRBD1 is a possible D gene (6 bases). Germline V gene data show CDR1 as SGHRS and CDR2 as YFSETQ. CDR3 length: 13 amino acids. The V gene lost 2 bases and the J gene lost 2 bases, with 7 bases spanning the gap. The CDR3 loop is CASSLQGNYGYTF. The CDR3 DNA follows: TGCGCCAGCAGCTTACAGGGAAACTATGGCTACACCTTC.

The V and J genes are TRBV7-9 and TRBJ2-3; D gene uncertain. This CDR3 spans 14 amino acids. CDR1 SEHNR and CDR2 FQNEAQ come from the germline V gene (reference sequence). V was cut by 5 bases and J by 4 bases, with 13 bases left in between. DNA for the CDR3: TGTGCCAGCAGCGCTGACTGGAATTCAGATACGCAGTATTTT. Its translation is CASSADWNSDTQYF.

The chain couples TRBV4-3 to TRBJ2-7; 8 nucleotides agree with TRBD1. Trimming at V came to 3 bases and at J to 0 bases, leaving 7 bases not matched to a gene. The CDR3 is 16 residues long. Germline CDR1 LGHNA, CDR2 YSLEER. The CDR3 loop reads CASSQDRTGLSYEQYF. CDR3 in DNA: TGCGCCAGCAGCCAGGATCGGACAGGGCTCTCCTACGAGCAGTACTTC.

In this sample, this clone turned up a few times. The CDR3 spells CASSLGQGGEQYF. For the CDR3, the DNA is TGTGCCAGCAGCTTAGGACAGGGTGGAGAGCAGTACTTC. V usage is TRBV7-9 and J usage is TRBJ2-7, with 7 bases lining up with TRBD1. Germline V gene lookup returns CDR1 SEHNR and CDR2 FQNEAQ (reference sequence). This CDR3 region has 13 residues. J was trimmed by 7 bases and V by 1 base; bases with no gene match: 4.

V is TRBV6-5 and J is TRBJ1-1, with TRBD1 matching over 9 bases. Germline CDR1 reads MNHEY; CDR2 reads SVGAGI. V lost 5 bases to trimming and J lost 5 bases; unmatched junction nucleotides: 9. There are 15 residues in the CDR3. In DNA, the CDR3 is TGTGCCAGCAGTGGACAGGGGTTAGGGAGAACTGAAGCTTTCTTT. Amino acids: CASSGQGLGRTEAFF.

This clone was detected once. The gene calls are TRBV19 and TRBJ2-1, with 13 bases matching TRBD2. The V gene end was trimmed by 3 bases and the J gene end by 6 bases; junction bases not matched to a gene: 2. Germline loops: CDR1 LNHDA, CDR2 SQIVND (reference sequence). CDR3 length equals 15 residues. CDR3 nucleotide sequence: TGTGCCAGTAGTATCCGGACTAGCGGGGGCAATGAGCAGTTCTTC. It translates to CASSIRTSGGNEQFF.

The genes are TRBV18 and TRBJ1-1; D perhaps matches TRBD1 (5 bases). This CDR3 is built from 14 residues. Germline values: CDR1 KGHSH, CDR2 LQKENI. Deletions cut 3 bases from V and 0 bases from J, with 8 bases between. The CDR3 region is CASSPWTLNTEAFF. DNA for the CDR3: TGTGCCAGCTCACCTTGGACACTGAACACTGAAGCTTTCTTT.

CDR3 DNA: TGTGCCAGCAGCTTAGAACAGGGGAACTACGAGCAGTACTTC. Translated: CASSLEQGNYEQYF. This chain links TRBV7-9 with TRBJ2-7; the match to TRBD1 covers 7 bases. The CDR3 length is 14 residues. CDR1 and CDR2 from the germline V gene are SEHNR and FQNEAQ (reference sequence). The ends lost 1 base at V and 3 bases at J; junction bases unmatched: 3.

J is TRBJ2-5 and V is TRBV7-9, with a possible D match to TRBD1 (6 bases). The CDR3 covers 16 residues. Germline CDR1 is SEHNR and CDR2 is FQNEAQ (reference sequence). The ends were cut back, 1 base at V and 0 bases at J, with 12 bases in the middle. DNA for the CDR3: TGTGCCAGCAGCTTAGGGGGCAGGGGTAACCAAGAGACCCAGTACTTC. Translating it yields CASSLGGRGNQETQYF.

V gene TRBV30 combines with J gene TRBJ2-1, with TRBD2 as a possible D gene (6 bases). This CDR3 is 14 amino acids long. CDR1 GTSNPN and CDR2 SVGIG come from the germline V gene (reference sequence). With 0 bases removed from V and 5 bases from J, the gap between germline ends came to 11 bases. The CDR3 reads CAWSVHGGHNEQFF. In DNA form, the CDR3 reads TGTGCCTGGAGTGTACACGGGGGTCACAATGAGCAGTTCTTC.

A few counts support this clone. The chain is built from TRBV6-5 and TRBJ1-1; possible D gene TRBD1, 5 bases. V lost 4 bases and J 1 base, leaving 10 bases between the germline ends. Germline CDR1 MNHEY, CDR2 SVGAGI. The CDR3 extends over 14 amino acids. The CDR3 DNA sequence: TGTGCCAGCAGTTCGGAAGGGGCGAACACTGAAGCTTTCTTT. This translates into CASSSEGANTEAFF.

This chain uses TRBV19 with TRBJ2-1, with TRBD2 identical over 9 bases. The V gene's germline CDR1 is LNHDA and CDR2 SQIVND (reference sequence). The CDR3 has 14 amino acids. Germline trimming cut 8 bases from V and 6 bases from J; bases unmatched to any gene: 8. CDR3 loop: CASALGGGANEQFF. The CDR3, as DNA: TGTGCCAGTGCCCTGGGCGGGGGGGCCAATGAGCAGTTCTTC.

The rearrangement joins TRBV28 to TRBJ1-2, with D unresolved. CDR1 is MDHEN, CDR2 SYDVKM, per germline. The length of the CDR3 is 15 residues. V lost 6 bases and J lost 0, with 14 bases in between. CDR3 amino acids: CASSRKSGPNYGYTF. CDR3 DNA: TGTGCCAGCAGCCGCAAGTCCGGTCCTAACTATGGCTACACCTTC.

The V call is TRBV18, the J call TRBJ2-7, with 7 bases that match TRBD1. The V gene's germline CDR1 is KGHSH and CDR2 LQKENI. V was clipped by 3 bases and J by 6 bases; unmatched bases: 8. The CDR3 spans 14 residues. DNA for the CDR3: TGTGCCAGCTCACCTATCGGGACAGAAGGCGAGCAGTACTTC. Its translation: CASSPIGTEGEQYF. Variable domain in full (rest from reference TRBV18 and TRBJ2-7): NAGVMQNPRHLVRRRGQEARLRCSPMKGHSHVYWYRQLPEEGLKFMVYLQKENIIDESGMPKERFSAEFPKEGPSILRIQQVVRGDSAAYFCASSPIGTEGEQYFGPGTRLTVT.

The chain joins TRBV7-3 to TRBJ2-1, with TRBD2 identical over 10 bases. CDR1 SGHTA and CDR2 FQGTGA come from the germline V gene. With V trimmed by 5 bases and J by 5 bases, 12 bases remained unmatched. The CDR3 contains 17 residues. The CDR3 DNA reads TGTGCCAGCAGCGCTTTAACACCGGGACTAGCGAACAATGAGCAGTTCTTC. It specifies CASSALTPGLANNEQFF.

This clone was seen just once. V is TRBV11-1 and J is TRBJ2-5; TRBD1 matches 10 bases. This CDR3 region has 16 residues. Germline V gene lookup returns CDR1 SGHAT and CDR2 FQDESV (reference sequence). V lost 5 bases, J lost 4 bases, and 10 bases stayed unmatched. CDR3 loop: CASSHEDRGPLETQYF. The CDR3 coding sequence is TGTGCCAGCAGCCATGAAGACAGGGGGCCCTTAGAGACCCAGTACTTC. The variable domain in full, with the rest retrieved from reference TRBV11-1 and TRBJ2-5, is EAEVAQSPRYKITEKSQAVAFWCDPISGHATLYWYRQILGQGPELLVQFQDESVVDDSQLPKDRFSAERLKGVDSTLKIQPAELGDSAMYLCASSHEDRGPLETQYFGPGTRLLVL.

This clone was counted once. V gene TRBV6-5 combines with J gene TRBJ1-2; possibly TRBD1 for D (6 bases). The CDR3 consists of 15 residues. Germline CDR1 MNHEY, CDR2 SVGAGI. The germline V and J ends were trimmed by 5 bases and 0 bases, with 13 bases remaining between them. The CDR3 is CASSRTDEANYGYTF. In DNA, the CDR3 is TGTGCCAGCAGTCGGACAGATGAAGCTAACTATGGCTACACCTTC.